The 14 T cell receptor beta chains in this list originate from one sample, sequenced in a study of early T cells in non-severe SARS-CoV-2 infection. TCRdb independently ran MiXCR on the 5' RACE reads; one entry per CDR3 protein. The table records some 45,000 distinct CDR3 sequences, 6% to 8.5% of them present only once. Sample: whole blood. The source of these receptors is an adult who was a healthcare worker with PCR-confirmed SARS-CoV-2 infection or an uninfected control (not recorded which).

The chain carries TRBV7-9 and TRBJ1-1; D is ambiguous. Per germline, CDR1 SEHNR and CDR2 FQNEAQ (reference sequence). The CDR3 consists of 13 residues. V gave up 5 bases and J gave up 1 base, with 8 bases separating them. This CDR3 is CASSVRENTEAFF. The CDR3 DNA follows: TGTGCCAGCAGCGTTAGGGAGAACACTGAAGCTTTCTTT.

In its sample, this clonotype was seen many times. The chain employs TRBV5-6 and TRBJ1-4; D is ambiguous. The CDR3 runs to 14 residues. V was pared by 0 bases and J by 8 bases, with 11 bases between. The germline V gene has CDR1 SGHDT and CDR2 YYEEEE. The CDR3 DNA reads as TGTGCCAGCAGCTTGGAGGCAGGCGGAGAAAAACTGTTTTTT. It is translated as CASSLEAGGEKLFF.

For this clonotype: The germline gene is not matched at one end of the junction; a read error may be the cause. V gene TRBV5-1 combines with J gene TRBJ2-3; no clear D. The CDR3 has 13 residues. In germline, CDR1 is SGHRS, CDR2 YFSETQ. The CDR3 loop reads CASTADGSDTQYF. The CDR3 bases are TGCGCGAGCACAGCTGACGGGTCCGATACGCAGTATTTT.

This clonotype was seen repeatedly, ten times or more. The chain is built from TRBV24-1 and TRBJ2-1; 11 nucleotides line up with TRBD1. J was trimmed by 7 bases and V by 4 bases; bases with no gene match: 8. This CDR3 has 16 amino acids. The germline V gene has CDR1 KGHDR and CDR2 SFDVKD. The CDR3 here is CATSDHPGQGVNEQFF. CDR3 in DNA: TGTGCCACCAGTGACCATCCGGGACAGGGGGTTAATGAGCAGTTCTTC.

CDR3 loop: CATSPGFSNQPQHF. The CDR3 DNA sequence: TGTGCCACCAGCCCAGGATTTAGCAATCAGCCCCAGCATTTT. V usage is TRBV15 and J usage is TRBJ1-5, with no clear D. The V gene lost 5 bases and the J gene lost 0 bases, with 8 bases spanning the gap. The germline gives CDR1 LNHNV, CDR2 YYDKDF (reference sequence). This CDR3 comprises 14 residues.

The sample holds many counts of this clonotype. The V gene is TRBV4-2, the J gene TRBJ2-7; 7 positions match TRBD2. V was pared by 1 base and J by 1 base, with 4 bases of the junction left unmatched. The germline V gene has CDR1 LGHNA and CDR2 YNFKEQ. The CDR3 extends over 15 amino acids. DNA for the CDR3: TGTGCCAGCAGCCAAGCGGGGGGAAGGTCCTACGAGCAGTACTTC. Translation: CASSQAGGRSYEQYF.

The chain uses TRBV2 and TRBJ2-3; D may correspond to TRBD1 or TRBD2 (6 bases each). The CDR3 has 14 residues. Trimming took 6 bases from V and 6 from J, leaving 16 bases between them. Germline V gene sequence: CDR1 SNHLY, CDR2 FYNNEI. The CDR3 loop reads CASRGGTTFDTQYF. The CDR3 nucleotides read TGTGCCAGCAGGGGCGGGACAACCTTTGATACGCAGTATTTT.

This clonotype was counted a few times. The chain couples TRBV7-3 to TRBJ2-2; 8 bases map to TRBD2. Looked up from germline, CDR1 is SGHTA and CDR2 is FQGTGA. Trimming at V came to 5 bases and at J to 13 bases, leaving 15 bases not matched to a gene. The CDR3 is 15 amino acids. Here the CDR3 reads CASSPLLAGPSVLFF. The CDR3 DNA is TGTGCCAGCAGCCCCCTATTAGCGGGGCCTTCGGTGCTGTTTTTT.

This chain uses TRBV5-6 with TRBJ2-1; 8 bases fit TRBD2. The CDR3 loop spans 15 amino acids. Germline V gives CDR1 SGHDT, CDR2 YYEEEE. J gave up 8 bases and V 0 bases, and 7 bases lay outside the gene matches. In DNA, the CDR3 is TGTGCCAGCAGCTTGGAGAAGCGGGGGTATCATGAGCAGTTCTTC. Its protein is CASSLEKRGYHEQFF.

This clonotype was recorded a few times. The genes are TRBV18 and TRBJ1-1; tentatively, D is TRBD1 (6 bases). The CDR3 is made up of 13 amino acids. Trimming removed 6 bases at V and 5 bases at J, with 13 bases between. CDR1 and CDR2 (germline): KGHSH, LQKENI. CDR3 in amino acids: CASSLTGTTEAFF. As DNA, the CDR3 is TGTGCCAGCTCGCTCACAGGGACTACTGAAGCTTTCTTT.

Many counts were recorded for this clonotype. The V and J genes are TRBV6-5 and TRBJ2-7, with TRBD1 identical over 7 bases. Germline loops: CDR1 MNHEY, CDR2 SVGAGI. V lost 0 bases, J lost 3 bases, and 5 bases stayed unmatched. The CDR3 covers 15 residues. CDR3 sequence (DNA): TGTGCCAGCAGTTACTCGTTTGGGACAGACTACGAGCAGTACTTC. This translates into CASSYSFGTDYEQYF.

This clonotype occurred many times. This sequence joins TRBV13 and TRBJ2-5; 7 bases are shared with TRBD2. The trim removed 4 bases at V and 4 bases at J, leaving 9 bases unmatched. CDR1 is PRHDT and CDR2 is FYEKMQ in the germline V gene (reference sequence). This CDR3 region has 15 residues. CDR3 sequence: CASSSYNSGGETQYF. The CDR3 nucleotides read TGTGCCAGCAGCTCGTACAATTCGGGGGGAGAGACCCAGTACTTC.

This clonotype was counted many times. V usage is TRBV3-1 and J usage is TRBJ1-2; 8 bases are a match to TRBD1. Germline V CDR1 and CDR2: LGHDT, YNNKEL (reference sequence). V dropped 1 base and J dropped 12; count of bases not matched to a gene: 7. The CDR3 has 13 amino acids. The CDR3 coding sequence is TGTGCCAGCAGCCAAGTTGACAGGGGAAAGAACACCTTC. It specifies CASSQVDRGKNTF.

This clonotype came up a few times. V and J are TRBV12-3 or TRBV12-4 and TRBJ1-6; 8 nucleotides align to TRBD1. Germline trimming cut 5 bases from V and 10 bases from J; bases unmatched to any gene: 7. This CDR3 contains 14 residues. The CDR3 DNA is TGTGCCAGCAGTAAGCAGGGGGCCAACTCACCCCTCCACTTT. Encoded protein: CASSKQGANSPLHF.